Sequencing of this TCR beta chain was carried out in a study of cytomegalovirus exposure and HLA in healthy donors. Study-wide results and caveats: More clonal expansion characterized HLA-associated TCR beta chains than equally common others in a later analysis. Reports described diagnosis of cytomegalovirus status by the classifier as highly specific and sensitive. Common viral pathogens were later found to be apparently linked to several of the most significant clusters. Serostatus for CMV was the only available immune exposure information.

V lost 0 bases and J lost 4, with 10 bases in between. The CDR3 sequence is 15 residues long. Germline values: CDR1 SGDLS, CDR2 YYNGEE. This clone turned up a few times. As yet, its antigen is unknown. The PCR had 60 Vbeta and 13 Jbeta primers. Assay used: immunoSEQ multiplex PCR; TCRdb lists only in-frame clones, some missing. The sample yields about 190,000 clones, approximately 81% seen once. The source of this sequence is a middle-aged man in good health and CMV-seronegative. The chain carries TRBV9 and TRBJ1-4; D possibly corresponds to TRBD1 (5 bases). The sequenced sample consisted of PBMCs. The CDR3 loop reads CASSVGPGRNEKLFF. CDR3 DNA: TGTGCCAGCAGCGTAGGGCCAGGGCGTAATGAAAAACTGTTTTTT.